The 24 T cell receptor beta chains listed next were all sequenced from one sample in a study of blood T cells in healthy people across ages (dated by TCRdb to 2015 to 2017). The method behind the library was 5' RACE. The sample was run on an Illumina HiSeq 2500. The second PCR ran for roughly 7 to 12 cycles and used a J-beta primer mix along with a sample-barcoded 5' primer. Starting from the raw public reads, TCRdb applied fastp trimming at Q25, assembled clones with MiXCR and retained in-frame beta chains. Each CDR3 protein appears once, grouped with its most common genes and DNA. In all, the sample holds about 510,000 distinct CDR3 sequences, and about 25% of those were seen once. The ten largest make up over 3.5% of the sample. The same sample was also used in a study of T cells of mothers and their children.

The sample was blood. The receptors originated from a boy aged 2 to 10 in good health.

This clonotype occurred a few times. The chain carries TRBV7-9 and TRBJ2-7; D not resolved. The ends were cut back, 0 bases at V and 5 bases at J, with 5 bases in the middle. The CDR3 contains 12 residues. CDR1 and CDR2 (germline): SEHNR, FQNEAQ (reference sequence). The CDR3 bases are TGTGCCAGCAGCTTAGCGACGAACGAGCAGTACTTC. It yields the protein CASSLATNEQYF.

The chain employs TRBV6-5 and TRBJ2-7, with TRBD2 matching over 12 bases. The length of the CDR3 is 15 residues. V was clipped by 5 bases and J by 3 bases; unmatched bases: 5. CDR1 MNHEY and CDR2 SVGAGI come from the germline V gene. CDR3: CASSPSGGDYYEQYF. DNA of the CDR3: TGTGCCAGCAGTCCTAGCGGGGGGGACTACTACGAGCAGTACTTC.

V usage is TRBV29-1 and J usage is TRBJ2-1; D unresolved. Germline V gives CDR1 SQVTM, CDR2 ANQGSEA. V was clipped by 7 bases and J by 7 bases, with 11 bases between them. This CDR3 is built from 11 residues. The CDR3, as DNA: TGCAGCGCCTGCCGCGTAAATGAGCAGTTCTTC. Translated, it gives CSACRVNEQFF.

The chain recombines TRBV20-1 with TRBJ2-1; a possible D gene is TRBD1 (7 bases). The CDR3 loop spans 15 amino acids. Trimming took off 3 bases at V and 2 bases at J, with 14 bases between the two ends. The V gene's germline CDR1 is DFQATT and CDR2 SNEGSKA (reference sequence). The chain's CDR3 is CSARIARGAYNEQFF. The CDR3 DNA sequence: TGCAGTGCTAGGATCGCCAGGGGGGCCTACAATGAGCAGTTCTTC.

As regards this clonotype: One junction end disagrees with the germline gene, perhaps due to a read error. The CDR3 sequence: CASSLVGSNSGANVPTF. DNA of the CDR3: TGTGCCAGCAGCTTAGTGGGCTCAAACTCTGGGGCCAACGTCCCGACTTTC. The chain uses TRBV7-6 and TRBJ2-6; D perhaps matches TRBD1 (5 bases). This CDR3 has 17 residues. Per the germline V gene, CDR1 is SGHVS and CDR2 is FNYEAQ.

This clonotype was counted between two and nine times. The chain employs TRBV20-1 and TRBJ1-4, with 10 bases lining up with TRBD1. Germline V gene sequence: CDR1 DFQATT, CDR2 SNEGSKA (reference sequence). The CDR3 has 13 amino acids. J was trimmed by 7 bases and V by 6 bases; bases with no gene match: 5. The CDR3 DNA is TGCAGTGCCCGGGACAGGGGAGGTGAAAAACTGTTTTTT. Translating it yields CSARDRGGEKLFF.

The chain couples TRBV2 to TRBJ2-7; D is ambiguous. The germline V gene encodes CDR1 SNHLY and CDR2 FYNNEI. V was cut by 9 bases and J by 0 bases, with 12 bases left in between. This CDR3 comprises 13 residues. CDR3 DNA: TGTGCCAGGAGAAAGGAGAGCTCCTACGAGCAGTACTTC. Translating it yields CARRKESSYEQYF.

The rearrangement uses TRBV7-8 and TRBJ1-2, with TRBD1 matching 7 bases. This CDR3 comprises 14 residues. Germline lookup yields CDR1 SGHVS and CDR2 FQNEAQ. V lost 1 base to trimming and J lost 4 bases; unmatched junction nucleotides: 3. In nucleotides, the CDR3 is TGTGCCAGCAGCTTAGAGTGGGACAGCTATGGCTACACCTTC. It specifies CASSLEWDSYGYTF.

This sequence joins TRBV5-1 and TRBJ2-7; 7 bases match TRBD2. The germline V gene has CDR1 SGHRS and CDR2 YFSETQ. Losses at the gene ends were 4 bases for V and 0 bases for J; bases not matched to a gene: 10. The CDR3 extends over 16 amino acids. The CDR3 spells CASSLIILAASYEQYF. The CDR3 region has the DNA TGCGCCAGCAGCCTCATCATCCTAGCGGCCTCCTACGAGCAGTACTTC.

This sequence joins TRBV7-9 and TRBJ2-5, with 7 positions matching TRBD1. The germline V gene encodes CDR1 SEHNR and CDR2 FQNEAQ (reference sequence). V gave up 2 bases and J gave up 2 bases; unmatched junction bases: 2. CDR3 size: 14 residues. The CDR3 sequence is CASSLSTGQETQYF. The CDR3 nucleotides are TGTGCCAGCAGCTTATCGACAGGGCAAGAGACCCAGTACTTC. Full variable domain (missing parts from reference TRBV7-9 and TRBJ2-5): DTGVSQNPRHKITKRGQNVTFRCDPISEHNRLYWYRQTLGQGPEFLTYFQNEAQLEKSRLLSDRFSAERPKGSFSTLEIQRTEQGDSAMYLCASSLSTGQETQYFGPGTRLLVL.

The sample holds a few counts of this clonotype. The rearrangement uses TRBV12-3 or TRBV12-4 and TRBJ1-6; TRBD1 aligns across 7 bases. The CDR3 has 13 amino acids. Germline trimming cut 6 bases from V and 10 bases from J; bases unmatched to any gene: 6. CDR3 in amino acids: CASRSTGDSPLHF. In nucleotides, the CDR3 is TGTGCCAGCAGGAGTACAGGGGACTCACCCCTCCACTTT.

This clonotype was seen a few times. The rearrangement uses TRBV12-3 or TRBV12-4 and TRBJ1-4; tentatively, D is TRBD1 (6 bases). This CDR3 is 14 amino acids long. V lost 8 bases and J 5 bases, leaving 15 bases between the germline ends. The chain's CDR3 is CASGVGQGNEKLFF. Here the CDR3 DNA reads TGTGCCAGCGGCGTGGGACAAGGCAATGAAAAACTGTTTTTT.

This clonotype has ten or more counts. The chain has TRBV5-5 and TRBJ2-5; a weak D match, TRBD2 (6 bases). V was clipped by 0 bases and J by 5 bases, with 14 bases between them. The CDR3 extends over 15 amino acids. Germline-derived CDR1 and CDR2 are SGHKS and YYEKEE (reference sequence). The CDR3 DNA is TGTGCCAGCAGCTTGGCGACGTCGGGGGTGGAGACCCAGTACTTC. Translation gives CASSLATSGVETQYF.

This chain uses TRBV20-1 with TRBJ2-7; TRBD1 matches 7 bases. Germline V lookup: CDR1 DFQATT, CDR2 SNEGSKA (reference sequence). The CDR3 runs 14 residues. With 2 bases clipped from V and 3 bases from J, the junction kept 7 bases outside the gene matches. The CDR3 DNA reads as TGCAGTGCTAGACCACAGGGGCGGGTCTACGAGCAGTACTTC. It translates to CSARPQGRVYEQYF.

This sequence joins TRBV28 and TRBJ2-6; 10 bases align to TRBD1. V dropped 5 bases and J dropped 4; count of bases not matched to a gene: 8. The CDR3 totals 17 residues. Germline lookup yields CDR1 MDHEN and CDR2 SYDVKM. CDR3 bases: TGTGCCAGCAGTCCAACAGACAGGGGGCACGGGGCCAACGTCCTGACTTTC. This encodes CASSPTDRGHGANVLTF.

This sequence joins TRBV6-2 or TRBV6-3 and TRBJ1-1, with TRBD1 matching over 7 bases. Germline lookup yields CDR1 MNHEY and CDR2 SVGEGT. This CDR3 has 15 amino acids. The ends lost 7 bases at V and 0 bases at J; junction bases unmatched: 8. CDR3 loop: CASKKEGQLNTEAFF. CDR3 in DNA: TGTGCCAGCAAAAAGGAGGGACAGTTGAACACTGAAGCTTTCTTT.

CDR3 region: CASSLGQTSGQETQYF. The CDR3 DNA sequence: TGTGCCAGCAGCTTGGGTCAGACTAGCGGGCAAGAGACCCAGTACTTC. This rearrangement joins TRBV5-5 to TRBJ2-5, with 10 bases aligning to TRBD2. Germline assignment: CDR1 SGHKS and CDR2 YYEKEE (reference sequence). The CDR3 loop spans 16 amino acids. The J segment lost 2 bases and the V segment lost 0 bases, leaving 4 bases of the junction unmatched. Filled out from reference TRBV5-5 and TRBJ2-5, the complete variable domain reads DAGVTQSPTHLIKTRGQQVTLRCSPISGHKSVSWYQQVLGQGPQFIFQYYEKEERGRGNFPDRFSARQFPNYSSELNVNALLLGDSALYLCASSLGQTSGQETQYFGPGTRLLVL.

The chain employs TRBV4-2 and TRBJ1-1; D possibly corresponds to TRBD1 (6 bases). Germline V gives CDR1 LGHNA, CDR2 YNFKEQ. V was cut by 2 bases and J by 6 bases, with 10 bases left in between. This CDR3 contains 13 residues. As DNA, the CDR3 is TGTGCCAGCAGCCAACCAGGGGCCCCTGAAGCTTTCTTT. Its translation is CASSQPGAPEAFF.

The chain couples TRBV4-1 to TRBJ2-5, with 10 bases that match TRBD2. The CDR3 runs 14 residues. Germline values: CDR1 MGHRA, CDR2 YSYEKL. The trim removed 2 bases at V and 5 bases at J, leaving 2 bases unmatched. CDR3 coding DNA: TGCGCCAGCAGCCAACTACTAGCGGGGGAGACCCAGTACTTC. Amino acids: CASSQLLAGETQYF.

There are a few counts of this clonotype. This chain uses TRBV6-2 or TRBV6-3 with TRBJ2-7; 12 bases are shared with TRBD2. This CDR3 is 15 amino acids long. V was clipped by 7 bases and J by 4 bases; unmatched bases: 8. CDR1 is MNHEY and CDR2 is SVGEGT in the germline V gene. The CDR3 nucleotides read TGTGCCAGCACCGAGCCCGGACTAGCGGGATACGAGCAGTACTTC. Protein sequence: CASTEPGLAGYEQYF.

This clonotype has more than one count but fewer than ten. The rearrangement uses TRBV10-3 and TRBJ1-5, with no clear D. This CDR3 comprises 13 residues. Germline V CDR1 and CDR2: ENHRY, SYGVKD. V was cut by 10 bases and J by 0 bases, with 10 bases left in between. The CDR3 protein is CASCLGSNQPQHF. CDR3 in DNA: TGTGCCAGCTGCTTGGGTAGCAATCAGCCCCAGCATTTT.

The gene calls are TRBV6-6 and TRBJ2-3, with TRBD2 identical over 8 bases. Germline assignment: CDR1 MNHNY and CDR2 SVGAGI (reference sequence). The V segment lost 4 bases and the J segment 1 base; nucleotides outside the gene matches: 7. This CDR3 comprises 16 residues. Here the CDR3 reads CASSFITGGGTDTQYF. In DNA form, the CDR3 reads TGTGCCAGCAGTTTTATAACGGGGGGGGGCACAGATACGCAGTATTTT.

The genes are TRBV14 and TRBJ2-5; a weak D match, TRBD1 (5 bases). Trimming pared 1 base from V and 2 bases from J, leaving 8 bases between. CDR3 length: 14 residues. The germline CDR1 and CDR2 sequences are SGHDN and FVKESK. DNA of the CDR3: TGTGCCAGCAGCCAAGGACAGTTACAAGAGACCCAGTACTTC. Protein sequence: CASSQGQLQETQYF.

V is TRBV5-1 and J is TRBJ1-3; 8 nucleotides match TRBD1. The CDR3 extends over 15 amino acids. Trimming removed 4 bases from V and 3 bases from J; junction bases left unmatched: 6. Germline V gene lookup returns CDR1 SGHRS and CDR2 YFSETQ. The CDR3 coding sequence is TGCGCCAGCAGCCTGACAGGGGTCCGTGGAAACACCATATATTTT. The encoded protein is CASSLTGVRGNTIYF.